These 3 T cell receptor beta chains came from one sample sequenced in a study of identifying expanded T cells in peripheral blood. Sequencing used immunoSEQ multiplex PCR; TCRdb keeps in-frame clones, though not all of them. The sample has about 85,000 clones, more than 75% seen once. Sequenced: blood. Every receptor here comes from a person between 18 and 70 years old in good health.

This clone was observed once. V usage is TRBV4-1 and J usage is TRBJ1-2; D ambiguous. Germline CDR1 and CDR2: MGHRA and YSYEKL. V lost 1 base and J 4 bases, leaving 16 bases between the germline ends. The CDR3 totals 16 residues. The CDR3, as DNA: TGCGCCAGCAGCCAAGGGTCTCCCTTCGAGACCTATGGCTACACCTTC. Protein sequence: CASSQGSPFETYGYTF.

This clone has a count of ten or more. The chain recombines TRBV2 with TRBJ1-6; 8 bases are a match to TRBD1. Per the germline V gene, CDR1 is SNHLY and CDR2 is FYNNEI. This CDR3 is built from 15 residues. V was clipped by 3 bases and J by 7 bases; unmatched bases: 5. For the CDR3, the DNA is TGTGCCAGCAGTGACGGACAGGGCTCAAATTCACCCCTCCACTTT. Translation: CASSDGQGSNSPLHF.

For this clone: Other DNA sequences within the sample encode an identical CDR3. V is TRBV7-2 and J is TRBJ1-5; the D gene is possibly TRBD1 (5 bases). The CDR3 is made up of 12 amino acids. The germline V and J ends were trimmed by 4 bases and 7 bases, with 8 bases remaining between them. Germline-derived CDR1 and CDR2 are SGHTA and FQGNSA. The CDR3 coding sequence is TGTGCCAGCAGCTGGGGGGGACAGCCCCAGCATTTT. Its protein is CASSWGGQPQHF.